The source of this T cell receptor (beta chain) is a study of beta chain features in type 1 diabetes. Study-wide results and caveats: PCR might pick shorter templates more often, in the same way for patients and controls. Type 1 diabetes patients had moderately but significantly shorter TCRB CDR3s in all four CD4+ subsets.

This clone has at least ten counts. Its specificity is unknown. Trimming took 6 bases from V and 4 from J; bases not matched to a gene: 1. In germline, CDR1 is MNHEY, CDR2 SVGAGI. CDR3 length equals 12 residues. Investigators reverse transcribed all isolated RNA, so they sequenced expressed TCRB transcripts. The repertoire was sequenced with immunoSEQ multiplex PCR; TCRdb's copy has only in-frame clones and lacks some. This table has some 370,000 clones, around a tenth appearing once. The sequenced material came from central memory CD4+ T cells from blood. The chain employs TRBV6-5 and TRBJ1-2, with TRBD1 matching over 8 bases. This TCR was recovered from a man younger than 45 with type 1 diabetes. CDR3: CASRTGAYGYTF. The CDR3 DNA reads TGTGCCAGCAGGACAGGGGCCTATGGCTACACCTTC.